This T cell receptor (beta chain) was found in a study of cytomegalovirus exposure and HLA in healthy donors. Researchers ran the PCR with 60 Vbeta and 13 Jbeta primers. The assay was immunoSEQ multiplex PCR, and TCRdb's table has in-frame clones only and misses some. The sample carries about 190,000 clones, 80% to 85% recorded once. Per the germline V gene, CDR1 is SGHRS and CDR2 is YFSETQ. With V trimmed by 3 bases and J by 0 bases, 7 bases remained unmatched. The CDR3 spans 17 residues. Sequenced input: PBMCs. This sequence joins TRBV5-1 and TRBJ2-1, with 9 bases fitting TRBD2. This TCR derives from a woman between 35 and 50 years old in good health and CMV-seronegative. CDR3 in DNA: TGCGCCAGCAGCTACCGGACTAGCGAGAGCTCCTACAATGAGCAGTTCTTC. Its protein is CASSYRTSESSYNEQFF.